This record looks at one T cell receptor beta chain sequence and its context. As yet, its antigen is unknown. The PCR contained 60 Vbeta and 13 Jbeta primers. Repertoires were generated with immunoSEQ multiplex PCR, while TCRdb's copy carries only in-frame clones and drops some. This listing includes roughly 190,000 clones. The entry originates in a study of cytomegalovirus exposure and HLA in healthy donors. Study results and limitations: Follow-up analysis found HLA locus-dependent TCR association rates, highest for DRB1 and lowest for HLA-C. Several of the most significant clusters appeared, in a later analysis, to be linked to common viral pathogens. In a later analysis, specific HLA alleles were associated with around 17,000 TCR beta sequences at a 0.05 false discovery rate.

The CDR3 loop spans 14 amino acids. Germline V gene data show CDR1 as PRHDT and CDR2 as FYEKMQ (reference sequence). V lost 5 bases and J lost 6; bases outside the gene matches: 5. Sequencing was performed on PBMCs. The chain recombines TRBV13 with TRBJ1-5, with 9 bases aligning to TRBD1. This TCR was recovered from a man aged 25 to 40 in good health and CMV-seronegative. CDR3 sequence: CASSEGQGGQPQHF. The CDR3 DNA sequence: TGTGCCAGCAGCGAGGGACAGGGAGGTCAGCCCCAGCATTTT. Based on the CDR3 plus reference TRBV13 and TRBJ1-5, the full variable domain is AAGVIQSPRHLIKEKRETATLKCYPIPRHDTVYWYQQGPGQDPQFLISFYEKMQSDKGSIPDRFSAQQFSDYHSELNMSSLELGDSALYFCASSEGQGGQPQHFGDGTRLSIL.